This TCR beta chain was documented in a study of cytomegalovirus exposure and HLA in healthy donors. Study results and limitations: Researchers reported in a later analysis that common viral pathogens appeared linked to several top clusters. Presence/absence analyses took donor sequencing depth as roughly uniform.

Vbeta (60) and Jbeta (13) primers were used in the PCR. Original analysis: In a later analysis, 60 million to 90 million unique TCR beta chains included roughly 11 million shared by two or more donors. Clones were sequenced by immunoSEQ multiplex PCR, and TCRdb holds only the in-frame ones, with some missing. The DNA was the basis for D and trimming; V, J and clone size are from that table. The repertoire includes under 85,000 clones, 80% of them detected once, and approximately 4.2% sits in the top ten. As regards this clone: No antigen is known for it. This sample also contains other DNA sequences that code for the same CDR3.

Between the trimmed V and J ends, which lost 0 bases and 0 bases, there was a span of 10 bases. The CDR3 is 16 amino acids. Germline CDR1 MGHRA, CDR2 YSYEKL. V is TRBV4-1 and J is TRBJ2-3; TRBD1 might be the D (6 bases). The sequencing input was PBMCs. This clonotype was sampled from a woman aged 25-40 years in good health and CMV-seronegative. CDR3 sequence (DNA): TGCGCCAGCAGCCAAGATCGAGACAGGAGCACAGATACGCAGTATTTT. Amino acid sequence: CASSQDRDRSTDTQYF.